The 21 T cell receptor beta chains listed next were all sequenced from one sample in a study of beta chain features in type 1 diabetes. Since all of the isolated RNA was reverse transcribed, expressed TCRB transcripts were what got sequenced. Here immunoSEQ multiplex PCR was the method, and the copy in TCRdb shows in-frame clones only, minus some. This table has more than 350,000 clones, 11% appearing once. Source material: naive CD4+ T cells from blood. The source is a woman younger than 35 in good health.

The chain combines TRBV2 with TRBJ2-7; TRBD2 aligns across 9 bases. The germline V gene encodes CDR1 SNHLY and CDR2 FYNNEI. V lost 8 bases to trimming and J lost 4 bases; unmatched junction nucleotides: 9. There are 14 residues in the CDR3. The CDR3 DNA follows: TGTGCCAGCCTTGTAGCGGGGGTCGATTACGAGCAGTACGTC. It yields the protein CASLVAGVDYEQYV.

The CDR3 here is CASSSGVGQGAYEQYV. The CDR3 DNA is TGTGCCAGCAGCTCGGGTGTTGGTCAGGGGGCTTACGAGCAGTACGTC. This chain links TRBV5-4 with TRBJ2-7; 8 bases align to TRBD1. V lost 3 bases and J lost 4; bases outside the gene matches: 12. From germline, CDR1 is SGHNT and CDR2 YYREEE (reference sequence). The CDR3 has 16 amino acids.

This clone was detected a few times. The chain has TRBV13 and TRBJ2-3; tentative D call: TRBD1 (6 bases). The germline V and J ends were trimmed by 2 bases and 2 bases, with 20 bases remaining between them. CDR3 length: 18 residues. The germline V gene has CDR1 PRHDT and CDR2 FYEKMQ (reference sequence). Here the CDR3 DNA reads TGTGCCAGCAGCTTATTCTGGGACAACCAAACCATCACAGATACGCAGTATTTT. It yields the protein CASSLFWDNQTITDTQYF.

The J gene is TRBJ2-3, the V gene TRBV2; D unclear. Between the trimmed V and J ends, which lost 1 base and 2 bases, there was a span of 7 bases. This CDR3 has 14 residues. Germline lookup yields CDR1 SNHLY and CDR2 FYNNEI. The CDR3 region has the DNA TGTGCCAGCAGTGAAGGCCCAGTCACAGATACGCAGTATTTT. Translation gives CASSEGPVTDTQYF.

The V and J genes are TRBV29-1 and TRBJ2-4; 7 positions match TRBD1. This CDR3 contains 13 residues. Germline values: CDR1 SQVTM, CDR2 ANQGSEA. V trimming: 7 bases; J trimming: 5 bases; junction bases outside the gene matches: 8. The CDR3 DNA reads as TGCAGCGCCCGGGGACAGAAAGAAAACATTCAGTACTTC. Amino acid sequence: CSARGQKENIQYF.

The J gene is TRBJ1-6, the V gene TRBV4-2; D unclear. The CDR3 contains 12 residues. Germline CDR1 is LGHNA and CDR2 is YNFKEQ. Trimming pared 3 bases from V and 12 bases from J, leaving 9 bases between. The DNA for the CDR3 is TGTGCCAGCAGCCAGGATGAAGGACCCCTCCACTTT. This gives the protein CASSQDEGPLHF.

This clone was picked up a small number of times. V gene TRBV19 combines with J gene TRBJ1-1; D ambiguous. V gave up 4 bases and J gave up 0 bases, with 3 bases separating them. CDR1 is LNHDA, CDR2 SQIVND, per germline (reference sequence). CDR3 length: 12 amino acids. The CDR3: CASSNMNTEAFF. CDR3 bases: TGTGCCAGTAGTAACATGAACACTGAAGCTTTCTTT.

In this sample, this clone turned up a few times. This chain uses TRBV9 with TRBJ2-2, with 7 bases matching TRBD2. Germline CDR1 reads SGDLS; CDR2 reads YYNGEE. With 5 bases clipped from V and 0 bases from J, the junction kept 1 base outside the gene matches. This CDR3 is built from 14 residues. CDR3 in amino acids: CASRAGTNTGELFF. The CDR3 region has the DNA TGTGCCAGCAGAGCGGGAACGAACACCGGGGAGCTGTTTTTT.

This clone came up a few times. V usage is TRBV4-3 and J usage is TRBJ1-2; D ambiguous. Germline CDR1 LGHNA, CDR2 YSLEER. V was shortened by 4 bases and J by 0 bases, with 12 bases between the two germline ends. This CDR3 is built from 15 residues. The CDR3 sequence is CASSPEKTANYGYTF. CDR3 nucleotide sequence: TGCGCCAGCAGCCCTGAGAAAACAGCTAACTATGGCTACACCTTC.

This clone was counted between two and nine times. V gene TRBV4-2 combines with J gene TRBJ2-6; perhaps TRBD1 as D (5 bases). This CDR3 comprises 17 residues. V shed 1 base and J shed 3 bases, with 13 bases lying between them. The V gene's germline CDR1 is LGHNA and CDR2 YNFKEQ. This CDR3 is CASSQGKQALGANVLTF. CDR3 DNA: TGTGCCAGCAGCCAAGGGAAACAGGCCCTTGGGGCCAACGTCCTGACTTTC.

This clone was found a few times. The J gene is TRBJ2-7, the V gene TRBV7-2; 7 nucleotides line up with TRBD2. Germline loops: CDR1 SGHTA, CDR2 FQGNSA. The CDR3 has 13 amino acids. With V trimmed by 5 bases and J by 3 bases, 4 bases remained unmatched. The CDR3 DNA sequence: TGTGCCAGCAGCCCAGCGGGATTCTACGAGCAGTACGTC. Amino acids: CASSPAGFYEQYV.

A few counts support this clone. The gene calls are TRBV7-3 and TRBJ2-5; D is unclear. The germline V and J ends were trimmed by 4 bases and 1 base, with 7 bases remaining between them. The CDR3 spans 13 residues. The germline CDR1 and CDR2 sequences are SGHTA and FQGTGA. The CDR3, as DNA: TGTGCCAGCAGCTCAGTTCCCCAAGAGACCCAGTACTTC. Encoded protein: CASSSVPQETQYF.

The chain combines TRBV12-5 with TRBJ1-1; D is perhaps TRBD1 (5 bases). Germline values: CDR1 LGHNT, CDR2 FRNRAP. The V end was cut by 3 bases, the J end by 1 base, with 9 bases between. The CDR3 extends over 14 amino acids. The CDR3 coding sequence is TGTGCTAGTGGTTTAGGGACGGAGAACACTGAAGCTTTCTTT. Amino acid sequence: CASGLGTENTEAFF.

Many counts were recorded for this clone. V is TRBV15 and J is TRBJ2-3; the D is unclear. The V end was cut by 3 bases, the J end by 4 bases, with 8 bases between. CDR1 LNHNV and CDR2 YYDKDF come from the germline V gene (reference sequence). The CDR3 contains 13 residues. CDR3 protein: CATSRTSSDTQYF. As DNA, the CDR3 is TGTGCCACCAGCAGGACAAGTTCAGATACGCAGTATTTT.

The V gene is TRBV7-2, the J gene TRBJ2-1, with 11 bases aligning to TRBD2. The CDR3 has 17 amino acids. V was pared by 2 bases and J by 0 bases, with 3 bases of the junction left unmatched. The germline V gene has CDR1 SGHTA and CDR2 FQGNSA. CDR3 protein: CASSLRLAGYSYNEQFF. The CDR3 DNA reads as TGTGCCAGCAGCTTACGACTAGCGGGATACTCCTACAATGAGCAGTTCTTC.

This clone occurred a few times. The V gene is TRBV9, the J gene TRBJ2-5, with TRBD2 identical over 7 bases. V dropped 4 bases and J dropped 1; count of bases not matched to a gene: 7. The CDR3 runs 15 residues. In germline, CDR1 is SGDLS, CDR2 YYNGEE. CDR3 nucleotide sequence: TGTGCCAGCAGCCCCCGACTAGCCCGCCAAGAGACCCAGTACTTC. This gives the protein CASSPRLARQETQYF.

This clone appeared a few times. The V call is TRBV5-4, the J call TRBJ2-7; weak D call: TRBD2 (6 bases). V gave up 0 bases and J gave up 2 bases, with 6 bases separating them. Per germline, CDR1 SGHNT and CDR2 YYREEE (reference sequence). This CDR3 has 13 amino acids. The CDR3 spells CASSLGEAYEQYF. In nucleotides, the CDR3 is TGTGCCAGCAGCTTGGGGGAGGCCTACGAGCAGTACTTC.

The genes are TRBV4-1 and TRBJ2-3; D possibly corresponds to TRBD1 (5 bases). V was cut by 0 bases and J by 4 bases, with 20 bases left in between. The CDR3 extends over 18 amino acids. Looked up from germline, CDR1 is MGHRA and CDR2 is YSYEKL. Here the CDR3 DNA reads TGCGCCAGCAGCCAAGATCCCAGGGTCACCGGTGGCGCAGATACGCAGTATTTT. This sequence encodes CASSQDPRVTGGADTQYF.

This rearrangement joins TRBV11-2 to TRBJ2-3; D is possibly TRBD2 (7 bases). Trimming pared 5 bases from V and 0 bases from J, leaving 21 bases between. Germline V lookup: CDR1 SGHAT, CDR2 FQNNGV. The CDR3 loop spans 18 amino acids. CDR3 sequence reads: CASSTEAGAVPSTDTQYF. The CDR3 DNA is TGTGCCAGCAGCACAGAGGCGGGGGCGGTCCCCAGCACAGATACGCAGTATTTT. Full variable domain (missing parts from reference TRBV11-2 and TRBJ2-3): EAGVAQSPRYKIIEKRQSVAFWCNPISGHATLYWYQQILGQGPKLLIQFQNNGVVDDSQLPKDRFSAERLKGVDSTLKIQPAKLEDSAVYLCASSTEAGAVPSTDTQYFGPGTRLTVL.

This clone was counted only a few times. The chain uses TRBV25-1 and TRBJ1-1; D is unclear. Germline-derived CDR1 and CDR2 are MGHDK and SYGVNS. V lost 2 bases and J 1 base, leaving 11 bases between the germline ends. The CDR3 extends over 15 amino acids. CDR3 in amino acids: CASSEPGEGNTEAFF. For the CDR3, the DNA is TGTGCCAGCAGTGAACCGGGCGAGGGGAACACTGAAGCTTTCTTT.

This clone was seen a few times. The J gene is TRBJ2-3, the V gene TRBV4-3; 9 bases map to TRBD1. The CDR3 is 18 residues long. Germline assignment: CDR1 LGHNA and CDR2 YSLEER. With V trimmed by 0 bases and J by 4 bases, 11 bases remained unmatched. CDR3 coding DNA: TGCGCCAGCAGCCAAGATCTCAGCGGGACAGGGAGACCAGATACGCAGTATTTT. Protein product: CASSQDLSGTGRPDTQYF.